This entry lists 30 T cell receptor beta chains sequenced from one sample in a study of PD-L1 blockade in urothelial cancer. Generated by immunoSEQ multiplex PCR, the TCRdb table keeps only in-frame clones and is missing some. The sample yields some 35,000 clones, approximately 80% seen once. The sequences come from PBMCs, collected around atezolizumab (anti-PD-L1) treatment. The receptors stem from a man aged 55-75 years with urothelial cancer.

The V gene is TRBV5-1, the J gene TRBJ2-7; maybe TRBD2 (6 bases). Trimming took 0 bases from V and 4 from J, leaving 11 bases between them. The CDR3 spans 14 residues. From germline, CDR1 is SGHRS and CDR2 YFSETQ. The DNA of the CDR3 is TGCGCCAGCAGCTTGGATTCGGGGGATTACGAGCAGTACTTC. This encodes CASSLDSGDYEQYF.

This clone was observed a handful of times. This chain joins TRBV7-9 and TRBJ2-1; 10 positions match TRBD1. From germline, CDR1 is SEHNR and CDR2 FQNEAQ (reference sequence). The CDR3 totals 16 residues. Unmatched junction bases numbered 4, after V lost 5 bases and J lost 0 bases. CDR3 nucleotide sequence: TGTGCCAGCAGCGCAGACAGGGGGCTCTCCTACAATGAGCAGTTCTTC. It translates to CASSADRGLSYNEQFF.

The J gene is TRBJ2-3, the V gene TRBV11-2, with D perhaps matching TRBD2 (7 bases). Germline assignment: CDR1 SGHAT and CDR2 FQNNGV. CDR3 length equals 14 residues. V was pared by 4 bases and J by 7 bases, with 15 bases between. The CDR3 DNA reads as TGTGCCAGCAGCTCCGGCGGGGGCCAAAATACGCAGTATTTT. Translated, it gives CASSSGGGQNTQYF. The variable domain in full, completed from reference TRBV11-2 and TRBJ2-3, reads EAGVAQSPRYKIIEKRQSVAFWCNPISGHATLYWYQQILGQGPKLLIQFQNNGVVDDSQLPKDRFSAERLKGVDSTLKIQPAKLEDSAVYLCASSSGGGQNTQYFGPGTRLTVL.

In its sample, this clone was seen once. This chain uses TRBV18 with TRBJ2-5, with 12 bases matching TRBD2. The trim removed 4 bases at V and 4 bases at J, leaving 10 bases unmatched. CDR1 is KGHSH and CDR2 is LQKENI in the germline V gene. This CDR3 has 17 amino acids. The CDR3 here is CASSRTSGGTDGETQYF. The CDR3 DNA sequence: TGTGCCAGCTCACGAACTAGCGGGGGGACGGATGGAGAGACCCAGTACTTC.

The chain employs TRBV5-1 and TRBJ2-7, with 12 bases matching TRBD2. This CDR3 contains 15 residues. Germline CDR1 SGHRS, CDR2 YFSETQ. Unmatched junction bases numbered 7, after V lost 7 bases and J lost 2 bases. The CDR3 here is CASVPLAGGPYEQYF. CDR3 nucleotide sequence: TGCGCCAGCGTTCCCCTAGCGGGGGGGCCCTACGAGCAGTACTTC.

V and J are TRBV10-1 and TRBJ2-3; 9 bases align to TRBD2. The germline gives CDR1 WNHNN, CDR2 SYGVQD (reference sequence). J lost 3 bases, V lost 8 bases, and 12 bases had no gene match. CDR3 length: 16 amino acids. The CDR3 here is CASSKGLAGNTDTQYF. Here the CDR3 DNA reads TGCGCCAGCTCAAAAGGGCTAGCGGGGAATACAGATACGCAGTATTTT.

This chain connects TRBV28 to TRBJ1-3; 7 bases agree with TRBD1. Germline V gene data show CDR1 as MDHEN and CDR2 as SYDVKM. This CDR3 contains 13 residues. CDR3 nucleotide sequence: TGTGTCTCAGGGGGGAGCTCTGGAAACACCATATATTTT. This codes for CVSGGSSGNTIYF.

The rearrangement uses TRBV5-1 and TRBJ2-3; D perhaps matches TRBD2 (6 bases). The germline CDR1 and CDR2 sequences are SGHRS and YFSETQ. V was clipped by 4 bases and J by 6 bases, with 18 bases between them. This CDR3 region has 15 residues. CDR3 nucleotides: TGCGCCAGCAGCCCGTCGGGGGACGGATTCGATACGCAGTATTTT. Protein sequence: CASSPSGDGFDTQYF.

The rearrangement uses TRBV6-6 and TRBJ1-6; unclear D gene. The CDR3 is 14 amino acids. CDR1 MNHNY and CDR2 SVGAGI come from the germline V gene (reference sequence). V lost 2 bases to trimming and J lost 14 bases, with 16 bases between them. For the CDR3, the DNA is TGTGCCAGCAGTTACCCCGGCGGGGAATTCACCCTCCACTTT. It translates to CASSYPGGEFTLHF.

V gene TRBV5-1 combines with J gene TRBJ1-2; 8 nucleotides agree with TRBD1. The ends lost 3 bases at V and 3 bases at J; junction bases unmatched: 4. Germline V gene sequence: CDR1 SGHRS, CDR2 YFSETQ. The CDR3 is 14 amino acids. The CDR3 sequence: CASSWNRGDYGYTF. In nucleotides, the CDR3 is TGCGCCAGCAGCTGGAACAGGGGGGACTATGGCTACACCTTC.

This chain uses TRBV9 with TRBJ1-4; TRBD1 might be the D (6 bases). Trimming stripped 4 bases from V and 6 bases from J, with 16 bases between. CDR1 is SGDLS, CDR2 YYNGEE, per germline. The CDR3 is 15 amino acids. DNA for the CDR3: TGTGCCAGCAGCCTCACCGGGACATCAGATGAAAAACTGTTTTTT. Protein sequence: CASSLTGTSDEKLFF.

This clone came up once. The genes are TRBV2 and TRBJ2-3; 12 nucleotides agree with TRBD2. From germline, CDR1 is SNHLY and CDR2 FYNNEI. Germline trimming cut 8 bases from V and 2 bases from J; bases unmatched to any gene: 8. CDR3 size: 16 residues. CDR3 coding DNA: TGTGCCAGCCAGCTTGGACTAGCGGGAAACACAGATACGCAGTATTTT. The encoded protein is CASQLGLAGNTDTQYF.

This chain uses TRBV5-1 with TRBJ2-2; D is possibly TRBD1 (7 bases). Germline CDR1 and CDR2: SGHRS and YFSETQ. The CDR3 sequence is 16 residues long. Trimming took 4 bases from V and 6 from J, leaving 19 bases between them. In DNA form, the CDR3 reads TGCGCCAGCAGCACCGCCGACAGGGAGGTCGCCGGGGAGCTGTTTTTT. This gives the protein CASSTADREVAGELFF.

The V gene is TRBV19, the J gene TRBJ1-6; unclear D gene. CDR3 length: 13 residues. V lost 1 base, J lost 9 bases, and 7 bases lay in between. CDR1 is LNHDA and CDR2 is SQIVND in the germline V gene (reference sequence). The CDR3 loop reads CASSIVGSSPLHF. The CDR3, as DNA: TGTGCCAGTAGTATAGTCGGGAGTTCACCCCTCCACTTT.

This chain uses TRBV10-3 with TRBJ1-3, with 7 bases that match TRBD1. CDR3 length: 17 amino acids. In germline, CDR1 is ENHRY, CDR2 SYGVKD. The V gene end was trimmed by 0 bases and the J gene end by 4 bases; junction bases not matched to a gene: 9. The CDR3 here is CAISESPTGRSGNTIYF. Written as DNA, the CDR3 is TGTGCCATCAGTGAGTCGCCGACAGGGAGGAGCGGAAACACCATATATTTT.

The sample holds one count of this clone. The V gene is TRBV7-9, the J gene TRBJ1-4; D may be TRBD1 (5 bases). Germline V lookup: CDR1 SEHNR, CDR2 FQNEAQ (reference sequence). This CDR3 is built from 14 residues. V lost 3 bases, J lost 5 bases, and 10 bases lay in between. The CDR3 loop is CASSFSAGNEKLFF. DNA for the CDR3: TGTGCCAGCAGCTTCTCGGCAGGGAATGAAAAACTGTTTTTT. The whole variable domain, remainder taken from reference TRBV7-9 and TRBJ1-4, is DTGVSQNPRHKITKRGQNVTFRCDPISEHNRLYWYRQTLGQGPEFLTYFQNEAQLEKSRLLSDRFSAERPKGSFSTLEIQRTEQGDSAMYLCASSFSAGNEKLFFGSGTQLSVL.

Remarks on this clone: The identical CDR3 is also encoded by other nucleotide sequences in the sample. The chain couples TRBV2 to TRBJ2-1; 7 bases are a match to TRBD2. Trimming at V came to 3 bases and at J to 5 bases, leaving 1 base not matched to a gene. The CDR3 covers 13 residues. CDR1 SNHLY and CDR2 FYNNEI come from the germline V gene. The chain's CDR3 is CASSEGLNNEQFF. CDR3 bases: TGTGCCAGCAGTGAGGGACTAAACAATGAGCAGTTCTTC.

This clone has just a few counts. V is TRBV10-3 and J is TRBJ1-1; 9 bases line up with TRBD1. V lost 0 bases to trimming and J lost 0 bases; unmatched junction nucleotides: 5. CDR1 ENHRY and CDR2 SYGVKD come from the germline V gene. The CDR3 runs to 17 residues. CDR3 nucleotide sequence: TGTGCCATCAGTGAGTCACAGGGGGCCTCAATGAACACTGAAGCTTTCTTT. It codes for CAISESQGASMNTEAFF.

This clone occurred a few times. CDR3 loop: CASSRLAAGELFF. CDR3 DNA: TGTGCCAGCAGTCGACTAGCGGCCGGGGAGCTGTTTTTT. V and J are TRBV6-6 and TRBJ2-2, with 9 nucleotides matching TRBD2. With 5 bases clipped from V and 6 bases from J, the junction kept 1 base outside the gene matches. CDR3 length equals 13 residues. Per the germline V gene, CDR1 is MNHNY and CDR2 is SVGAGI (reference sequence).

This CDR3 is CASSQDRGLQATIYF. The DNA for the CDR3 is TGTGCCAGCAGCCAAGACAGGGGGCTCCAAGCCACCATATATTTT. The V call is TRBV4-2, the J call TRBJ1-3, with 8 bases aligning to TRBD1. Germline assignment: CDR1 LGHNA and CDR2 YNFKEQ. The CDR3 is 15 residues long. The ends lost 0 bases at V and 9 bases at J; junction bases unmatched: 7.

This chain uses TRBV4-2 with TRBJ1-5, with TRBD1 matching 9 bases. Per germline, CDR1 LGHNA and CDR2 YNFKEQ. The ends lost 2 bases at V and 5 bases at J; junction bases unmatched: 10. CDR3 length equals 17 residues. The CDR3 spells CASSQKPGQGFYQPQHF. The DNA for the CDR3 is TGTGCCAGCAGCCAAAAACCGGGACAGGGTTTTTATCAGCCCCAGCATTTT.

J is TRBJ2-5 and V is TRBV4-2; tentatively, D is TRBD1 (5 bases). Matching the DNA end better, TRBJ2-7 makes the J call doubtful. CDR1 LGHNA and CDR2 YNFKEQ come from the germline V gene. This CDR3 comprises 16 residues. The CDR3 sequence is CASSQVGTGDLYEQYF. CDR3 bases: TGTGCCAGCAGCCAAGTAGGTACAGGTGATCTCTACGAGCAGTACTTC.

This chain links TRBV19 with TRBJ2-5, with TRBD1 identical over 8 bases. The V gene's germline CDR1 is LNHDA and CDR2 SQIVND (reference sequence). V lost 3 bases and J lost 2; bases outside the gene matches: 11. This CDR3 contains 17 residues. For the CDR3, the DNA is TGTGCCAGTAGTATGGGTCATGGGACAGGAAGACAAGAGACCCAGTACTTC. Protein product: CASSMGHGTGRQETQYF.

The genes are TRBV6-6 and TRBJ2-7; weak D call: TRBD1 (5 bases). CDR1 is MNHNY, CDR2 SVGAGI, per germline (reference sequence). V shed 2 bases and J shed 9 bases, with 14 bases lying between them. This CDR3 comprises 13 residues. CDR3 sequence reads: CASSYPDTPVQYF. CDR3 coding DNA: TGTGCCAGCAGTTACCCGGACACCCCCGTGCAGTACTTC.

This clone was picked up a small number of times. CDR3 loop: CASSQDPRGSGNTIYF. The CDR3 DNA sequence: TGCGCCAGCAGCCAAGATCCCAGGGGCTCTGGAAACACCATATATTTT. This sequence joins TRBV4-1 and TRBJ1-3, with D possibly matching TRBD1 (6 bases). The V and J ends lost 0 bases and 0 bases respectively, with 9 bases between them. Germline V gene data show CDR1 as MGHRA and CDR2 as YSYEKL. This CDR3 has 16 residues.

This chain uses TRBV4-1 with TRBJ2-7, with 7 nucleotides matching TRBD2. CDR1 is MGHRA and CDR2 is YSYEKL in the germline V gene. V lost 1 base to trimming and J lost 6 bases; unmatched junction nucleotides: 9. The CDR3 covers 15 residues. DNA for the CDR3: TGCGCCAGCAGCCAAGGATGGGGGTCGGGAGGCGAGCAGTACTTC. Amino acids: CASSQGWGSGGEQYF.

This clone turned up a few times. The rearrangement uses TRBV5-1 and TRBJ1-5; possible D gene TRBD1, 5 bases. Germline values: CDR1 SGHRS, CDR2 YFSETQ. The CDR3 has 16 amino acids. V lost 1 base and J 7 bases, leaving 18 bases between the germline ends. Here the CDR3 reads CASSLSGRGDNQPQHF. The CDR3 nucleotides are TGCGCCAGCAGCTTGTCCGGGAGAGGGGATAACCAGCCCCAGCATTTT.

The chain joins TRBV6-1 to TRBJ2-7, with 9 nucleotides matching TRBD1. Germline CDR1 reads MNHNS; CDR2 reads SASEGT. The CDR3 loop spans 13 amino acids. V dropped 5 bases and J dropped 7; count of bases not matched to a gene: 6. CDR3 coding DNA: TGTGCCAGCAGTTGGACAGGGGCTGCGGAGCAGTACTTC. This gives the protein CASSWTGAAEQYF.

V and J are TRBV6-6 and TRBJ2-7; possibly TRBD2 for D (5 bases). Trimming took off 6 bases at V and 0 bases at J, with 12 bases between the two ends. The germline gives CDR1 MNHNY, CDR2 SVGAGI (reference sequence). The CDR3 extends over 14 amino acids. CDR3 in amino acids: CASSFTSTSYEQYF. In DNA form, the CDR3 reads TGTGCCAGCAGCTTTACTAGTACCTCCTACGAGCAGTACTTC.

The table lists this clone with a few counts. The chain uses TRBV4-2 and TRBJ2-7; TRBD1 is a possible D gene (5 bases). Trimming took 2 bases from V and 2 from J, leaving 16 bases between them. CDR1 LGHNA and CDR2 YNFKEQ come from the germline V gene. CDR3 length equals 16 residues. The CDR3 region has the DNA TGTGCCAGCAGCCAACGCACAGACAGTACCCCCTACGAGCAGTACTTC. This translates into CASSQRTDSTPYEQYF.